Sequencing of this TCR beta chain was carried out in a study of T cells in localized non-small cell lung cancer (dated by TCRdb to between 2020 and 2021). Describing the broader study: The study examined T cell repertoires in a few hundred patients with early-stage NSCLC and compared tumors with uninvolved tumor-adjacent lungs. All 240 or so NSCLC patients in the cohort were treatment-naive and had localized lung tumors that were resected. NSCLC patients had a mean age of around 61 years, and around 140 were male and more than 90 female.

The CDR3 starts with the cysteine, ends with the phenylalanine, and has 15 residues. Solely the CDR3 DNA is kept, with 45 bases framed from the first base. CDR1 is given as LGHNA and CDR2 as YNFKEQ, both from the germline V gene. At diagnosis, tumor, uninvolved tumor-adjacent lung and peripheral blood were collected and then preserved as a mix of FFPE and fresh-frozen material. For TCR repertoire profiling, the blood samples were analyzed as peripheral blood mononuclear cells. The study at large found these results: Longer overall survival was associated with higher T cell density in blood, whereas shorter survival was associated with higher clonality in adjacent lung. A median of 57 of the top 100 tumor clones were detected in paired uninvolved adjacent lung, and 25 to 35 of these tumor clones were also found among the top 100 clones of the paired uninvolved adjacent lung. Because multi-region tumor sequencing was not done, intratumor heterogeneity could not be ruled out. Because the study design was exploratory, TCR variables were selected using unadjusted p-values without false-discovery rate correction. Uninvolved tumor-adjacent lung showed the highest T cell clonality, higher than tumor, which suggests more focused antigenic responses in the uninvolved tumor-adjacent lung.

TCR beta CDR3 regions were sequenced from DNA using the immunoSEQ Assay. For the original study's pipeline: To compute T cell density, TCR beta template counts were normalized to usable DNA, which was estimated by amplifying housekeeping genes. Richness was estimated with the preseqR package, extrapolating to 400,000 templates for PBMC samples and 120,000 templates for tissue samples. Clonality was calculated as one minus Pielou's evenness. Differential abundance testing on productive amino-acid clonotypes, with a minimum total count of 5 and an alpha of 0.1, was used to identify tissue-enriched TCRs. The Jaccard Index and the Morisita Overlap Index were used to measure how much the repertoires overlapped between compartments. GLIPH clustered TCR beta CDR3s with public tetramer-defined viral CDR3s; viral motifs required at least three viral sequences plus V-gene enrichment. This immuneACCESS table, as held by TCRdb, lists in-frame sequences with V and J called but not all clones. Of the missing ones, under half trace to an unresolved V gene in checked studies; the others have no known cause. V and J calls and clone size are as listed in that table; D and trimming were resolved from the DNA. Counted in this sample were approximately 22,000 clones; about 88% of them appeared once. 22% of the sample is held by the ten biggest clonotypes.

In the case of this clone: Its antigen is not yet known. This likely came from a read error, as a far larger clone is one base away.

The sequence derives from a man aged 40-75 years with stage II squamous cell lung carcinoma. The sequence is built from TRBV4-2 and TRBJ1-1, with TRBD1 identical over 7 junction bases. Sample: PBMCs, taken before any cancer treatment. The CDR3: CARSPGGTQNTEAFF. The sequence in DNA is TGTGCCCGCAGCCCAGGGGGGACACAGAACACTGAAGCTTTCTTT.